These 19 T cell receptor beta chains share one sample of origin, sequenced in a study of T cell responses to AZD1222 COVID-19 vaccine. Produced via immunoSEQ multiplex PCR; TCRdb's table is partial and in-frame only. The sample has over 100,000 clones, about 87% seen once. This specimen consisted of peripheral blood, obtained 28 days after the second AZD1222 dose. Receptors originate from an adult who received the AZD1222 COVID-19 vaccine.

Notes on this clone: Other DNA sequences of this sample code for an identical CDR3. The chain recombines TRBV3-1 (or the pseudogene TRBV3-2) with TRBJ1-2; the D gene is possibly TRBD1 (5 bases). V was clipped by 4 bases and J by 4 bases, with 10 bases between them. The germline CDR1 and CDR2 sequences are LGHDT and YNNKEL (reference sequence). CDR3 length: 13 residues. CDR3 region: CASSLTEGYGYTF. CDR3 bases: TGTGCCAGCAGCCTGACAGAGGGCTATGGCTACACCTTC.

The chain employs TRBV7-3 and TRBJ2-1, with 8 bases aligning to TRBD2. The V segment lost 2 bases and the J segment 6 bases; nucleotides outside the gene matches: 9. This CDR3 is built from 16 residues. CDR1 is SGHTA and CDR2 is FQGTGA in the germline V gene. In DNA form, the CDR3 reads TGTGCCAGCAGCTTACCGGGACTAGGAGGACTCAATGAGCAGTTCTTC. Protein: CASSLPGLGGLNEQFF.

The chain carries TRBV7-9 and TRBJ2-7, with a weak D call TRBD1 (6 bases). This CDR3 spans 14 amino acids. V gave up 1 base and J gave up 6 bases, with 13 bases separating them. Germline lookup yields CDR1 SEHNR and CDR2 FQNEAQ (reference sequence). The CDR3 sequence: CASSLVAGAGEQYF. DNA of the CDR3: TGTGCCAGCAGCTTAGTGGCAGGGGCGGGCGAGCAGTACTTC.

This chain links TRBV27 with TRBJ1-6, with D possibly matching TRBD1 (6 bases). The CDR3 spans 13 residues. V lost 6 bases to trimming and J lost 8 bases, with 11 bases between them. The germline V gene has CDR1 MNHEY and CDR2 SMNVEV (reference sequence). This chain's CDR3 is CASSHRDYSPLHF. DNA for the CDR3: TGTGCCAGCAGCCACAGGGACTATTCACCCCTCCACTTT.

The chain has TRBV5-4 and TRBJ1-2; D call uncertain. With 0 bases removed from V and 4 bases from J, the gap between germline ends came to 4 bases. CDR1 and CDR2 from the germline V gene are SGHNT and YYREEE (reference sequence). The CDR3 loop spans 12 amino acids. CDR3 DNA: TGTGCCAGCAGCTTGGACAGCTATGGCTACACCTTC. Residues: CASSLDSYGYTF.

The rearrangement uses TRBV30 and TRBJ1-1, with D unclear. Trimming took off 0 bases at V and 6 bases at J, with 11 bases between the two ends. CDR1 is GTSNPN and CDR2 is SVGIG in the germline V gene (reference sequence). The CDR3 loop spans 13 amino acids. The CDR3 reads CAWSVTGFSEAFF. CDR3 in DNA: TGTGCCTGGAGTGTAACCGGCTTCTCTGAAGCTTTCTTT.

This chain joins TRBV28 and TRBJ1-1; D possibly corresponds to TRBD1 (6 bases). Per germline, CDR1 MDHEN and CDR2 SYDVKM. Trimming removed 1 base from V and 10 bases from J, with 16 bases in between. CDR3 length: 14 amino acids. The CDR3 DNA follows: TGTGCCAGCAGTTTATCAGGGGCCGGGAGGGGAGCTTTCTTT. Amino acid sequence: CASSLSGAGRGAFF. The complete variable domain, with remaining parts taken from reference TRBV28 and TRBJ1-1, reads DVKVTQSSRYLVKRTGEKVFLECVQDMDHENMFWYRQDPGLGLRLIYFSYDVKMKEKGDIPEGYSVSREKKERFSLILESASTNQTSMYLCASSLSGAGRGAFFGQGTRLTVV.

The rearrangement joins TRBV3-1 (or the pseudogene TRBV3-2) to TRBJ1-1; 9 nucleotides agree with TRBD1. The J segment lost 12 bases and the V segment lost 3 bases, leaving 11 bases of the junction unmatched. The CDR3 is 14 residues long. Per the germline V gene, CDR1 is LGHDT and CDR2 is YNNKEL (reference sequence). The DNA of the CDR3 is TGTGCCAGCAGCCATACTACAGGGGGCAGACGTACTTTCTTT. Amino acid sequence: CASSHTTGGRRTFF.

This chain uses TRBV7-9 with TRBJ2-2; the match to TRBD2 covers 8 bases. With V trimmed by 6 bases and J by 7 bases, 13 bases remained unmatched. There are 16 residues in the CDR3. The germline V gene has CDR1 SEHNR and CDR2 FQNEAQ (reference sequence). The CDR3 DNA follows: TGTGCCAGCAGTAATCCCCCGGGGGGGAGGATCGGGGAGCTGTTTTTT. Translating gives CASSNPPGGRIGELFF.

The chain combines TRBV12-3 or TRBV12-4 with TRBJ1-4; D unresolved. V was clipped by 8 bases and J by 8 bases, with 15 bases between them. CDR3 length: 13 amino acids. The DNA for the CDR3 is TGTGCCAGCGGACCGGGAAGCCCAGAAAAACTGTTTTTT. Amino acids: CASGPGSPEKLFF.

The chain employs TRBV19 and TRBJ1-1; D is perhaps TRBD1 (6 bases). The germline gives CDR1 LNHDA, CDR2 SQIVND (reference sequence). V lost 4 bases, J lost 3 bases, and 15 bases lay in between. CDR3 length: 15 residues. CDR3 sequence reads: CASSKLRGPYTEAFF. As DNA, the CDR3 is TGTGCCAGTAGTAAATTGCGGGGGCCTTACACTGAAGCTTTCTTT.

This chain connects TRBV20-1 to TRBJ1-3, with D possibly TRBD1 on 5 matching bases. CDR3 size: 14 residues. Trimming cost V 3 bases and J 4 bases, with 13 bases left between them. CDR1 and CDR2 (germline): DFQATT, SNEGSKA (reference sequence). In nucleotides, the CDR3 is TGCAGTGCTAGTAGGTTAGGGGTCGGAAACACCATATATTTT. Translated: CSASRLGVGNTIYF.

The chain links TRBV7-9 to TRBJ2-1; D uncertain. The ends were cut back, 5 bases at V and 0 bases at J, with 14 bases in the middle. Germline lookup yields CDR1 SEHNR and CDR2 FQNEAQ (reference sequence). This CDR3 contains 16 residues. The CDR3 sequence is CASSGYKGSSYNEQFF. CDR3 nucleotide sequence: TGTGCCAGCAGCGGGTACAAGGGAAGCTCCTACAATGAGCAGTTCTTC.

The V gene is TRBV2, the J gene TRBJ2-3; D call uncertain. The CDR3 is 13 amino acids. CDR1 and CDR2 (germline): SNHLY, FYNNEI. With 7 bases removed from V and 2 bases from J, the gap between germline ends came to 10 bases. CDR3 residues: CASKALPTDTQYF. CDR3 coding DNA: TGTGCCAGCAAGGCTCTTCCCACAGATACGCAGTATTTT.

In DNA form, the CDR3 reads TGTGCCAGCAGCTTGGACTGGGCCTACGAGCAGTACTTC. Its translation: CASSLDWAYEQYF. The rearrangement uses TRBV5-5 and TRBJ2-7; D not certain. Germline CDR1 SGHKS, CDR2 YYEKEE (reference sequence). Trimming took off 0 bases at V and 2 bases at J, with 6 bases between the two ends. The CDR3 runs 13 residues. The full variable domain, its missing parts supplied by reference TRBV5-5 and TRBJ2-7, is DAGVTQSPTHLIKTRGQQVTLRCSPISGHKSVSWYQQVLGQGPQFIFQYYEKEERGRGNFPDRFSARQFPNYSSELNVNALLLGDSALYLCASSLDWAYEQYFGPGTRLTVT.

The J gene is TRBJ1-2, the V gene TRBV30; the D gene is possibly TRBD1 (6 bases). Trimming took 0 bases from V and 3 from J, leaving 14 bases between them. The CDR3 is 15 residues long. From germline, CDR1 is GTSNPN and CDR2 SVGIG (reference sequence). The CDR3 coding sequence is TGTGCCTGGAGTGTCGGAAGAGGGGGAGACTATGGCTACACCTTC. Translation: CAWSVGRGGDYGYTF.

This clone was seen more than once but under ten times. The chain combines TRBV7-2 with TRBJ2-7; D ambiguous. V shed 4 bases and J shed 3 bases, with 7 bases lying between them. Germline V gene sequence: CDR1 SGHTA, CDR2 FQGNSA. The CDR3 is 12 amino acids. The chain's CDR3 is CASSSAFYEQYF. CDR3 nucleotide sequence: TGTGCCAGCAGCTCGGCTTTCTACGAGCAGTACTTC.

CDR3 region: CASSPGHGRTYEQYF. The DNA for the CDR3 is TGTGCCAGCAGTCCGGGACATGGTAGAACCTACGAGCAGTACTTC. V and J are TRBV6-2 or TRBV6-3 and TRBJ2-7, with D maybe TRBD1 (6 bases). V lost 5 bases and J 2 bases, leaving 16 bases between the germline ends. CDR3 length: 15 residues. CDR1 is MNHEY and CDR2 is SVGEGT in the germline V gene.

The genes are TRBV19 and TRBJ1-5; the match to TRBD1 covers 9 bases. Germline loops: CDR1 LNHDA, CDR2 SQIVND (reference sequence). This CDR3 contains 16 residues. With V trimmed by 4 bases and J by 2 bases, 6 bases remained unmatched. In DNA form, the CDR3 reads TGTGCCAGTAGTACCGCAGACAGGGGGGGCAATCAGCCCCAGCATTTT. This sequence encodes CASSTADRGGNQPQHF.